This TCR beta chain originates from a study of T cell responses to AZD1222 COVID-19 vaccine. Whole-study results and caveats: Unmutated variant regions reportedly attract nearly half of all spike-specific TCRs.

Comments on this clone: Its matching antigen is unknown.

This CDR3 spans 20 amino acids. The V and J ends lost 0 bases and 4 bases, in that order; junction bases with no gene match: 16. Germline assignment: CDR1 LGHNA and CDR2 YSLEER. This table comes from immunoSEQ multiplex PCR, and its TCRdb copy is limited to in-frame clones, with some not included. The table lists some 79,000 clones, 80% to 90% of them singletons. The chain employs TRBV4-3 and TRBJ2-3, with TRBD2 matching 10 bases. This TCR derives from an adult who received the AZD1222 COVID-19 vaccine. Source: peripheral blood, taken 28 days after the second AZD1222 dose. CDR3 DNA: TGCGCCAGCAGCCAAGATCTGGGGTGGCCTAGCGGGAGTGTGGCAGATACGCAGTATTTT. Translation: CASSQDLGWPSGSVADTQYF.